The source of this T cell receptor beta chain is a study of blood T cell repertoires in COVID-19. Across the study: Collection of acute and convalescent COVID-19 samples took place in the United States, Italy and Spain.

This table comes from immunoSEQ multiplex PCR, and its TCRdb copy is limited to in-frame clones, with some not included. The sample yields approximately 250,000 clones, over 70% seen once. This TCR was recovered from a woman aged 40 to 49 who had been exposed to COVID-19. Sequenced: PBMCs or T cells enriched from blood (not recorded which).

CDR3 in DNA: TGCAGCGCCAAAAGCAGGGACATAAGGAATGAGCAGTTCTTC. Its translation: CSAKSRDIRNEQFF. The J gene is TRBJ2-1, the V gene TRBV29-1; D may be TRBD1 (6 bases). Germline V gives CDR1 SQVTM, CDR2 ANQGSEA. This CDR3 comprises 14 residues. Deletions cut 7 bases from V and 7 bases from J, with 20 bases between.